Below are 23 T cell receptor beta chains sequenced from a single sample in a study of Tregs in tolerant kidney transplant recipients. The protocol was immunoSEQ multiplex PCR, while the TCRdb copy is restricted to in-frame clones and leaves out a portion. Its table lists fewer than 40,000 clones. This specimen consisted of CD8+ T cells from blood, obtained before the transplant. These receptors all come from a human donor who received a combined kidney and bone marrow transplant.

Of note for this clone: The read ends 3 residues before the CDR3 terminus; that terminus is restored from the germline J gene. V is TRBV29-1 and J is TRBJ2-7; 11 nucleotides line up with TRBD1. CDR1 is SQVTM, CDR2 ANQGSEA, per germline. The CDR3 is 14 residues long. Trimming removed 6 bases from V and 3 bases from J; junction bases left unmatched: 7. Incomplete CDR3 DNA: TGCAGCGTCGATCCGGGACAGGGGGACTACGAG. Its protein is CSVDPGQGDYE. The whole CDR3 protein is CSVDPGQGDYEQYF.

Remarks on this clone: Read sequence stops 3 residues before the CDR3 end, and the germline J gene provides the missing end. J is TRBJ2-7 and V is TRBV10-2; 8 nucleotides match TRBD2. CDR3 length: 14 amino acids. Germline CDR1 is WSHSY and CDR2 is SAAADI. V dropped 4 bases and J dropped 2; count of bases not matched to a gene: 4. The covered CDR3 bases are TGCGCCAGCAGTGTTAGCGGGGTGCCCTACGAG. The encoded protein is CASSVSGVPYE. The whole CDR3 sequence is CASSVSGVPYEQYF.

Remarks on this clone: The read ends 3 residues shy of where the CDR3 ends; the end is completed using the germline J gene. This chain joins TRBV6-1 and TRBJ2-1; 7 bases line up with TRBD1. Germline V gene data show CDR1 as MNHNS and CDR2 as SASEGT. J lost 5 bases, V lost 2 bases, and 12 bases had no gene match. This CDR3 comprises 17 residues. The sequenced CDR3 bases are TGTGCCAGCAGTGAATATTGGGACAGTGGAGAAAACAATGAG. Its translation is CASSEYWDSGENNE. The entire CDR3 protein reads CASSEYWDSGENNEQFF.

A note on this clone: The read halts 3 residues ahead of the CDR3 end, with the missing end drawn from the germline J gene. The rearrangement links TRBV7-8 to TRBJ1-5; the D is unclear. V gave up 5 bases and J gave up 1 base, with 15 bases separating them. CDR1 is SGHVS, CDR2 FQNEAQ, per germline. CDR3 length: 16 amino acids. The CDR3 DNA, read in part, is TGTGCCAGCAGCCCACAAGGGCCGAGGAGCAATCAGCCC. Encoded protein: CASSPQGPRSNQP. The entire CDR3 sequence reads CASSPQGPRSNQPQHF. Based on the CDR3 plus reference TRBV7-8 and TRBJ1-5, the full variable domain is GAGVSQSPRYKVAKRGQDVALRCDPISGHVSLFWYQQALGQGPEFLTYFQNEAQLDKSGLPSDRFFAERPEGSVSTLKIQRTQQEDSAVYLCASSPQGPRSNQPQHFGDGTRLSIL.

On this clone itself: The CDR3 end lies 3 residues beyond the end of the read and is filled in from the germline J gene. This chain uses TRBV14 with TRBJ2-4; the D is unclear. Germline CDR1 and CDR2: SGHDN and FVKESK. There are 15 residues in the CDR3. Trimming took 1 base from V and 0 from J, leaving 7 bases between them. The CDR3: CASSQGSLAKNIQYF. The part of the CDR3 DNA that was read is TGTGCCAGCAGCCAAGGATCACTAGCCAAAAACATT.

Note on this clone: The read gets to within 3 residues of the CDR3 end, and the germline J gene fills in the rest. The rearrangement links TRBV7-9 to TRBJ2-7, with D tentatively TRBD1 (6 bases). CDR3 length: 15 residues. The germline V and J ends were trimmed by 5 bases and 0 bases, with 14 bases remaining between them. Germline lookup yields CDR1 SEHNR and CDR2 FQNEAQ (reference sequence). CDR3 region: CASSPGTWGSYEQYF. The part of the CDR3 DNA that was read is TGTGCCAGCAGCCCCGGGACATGGGGCTCCTACGAG.

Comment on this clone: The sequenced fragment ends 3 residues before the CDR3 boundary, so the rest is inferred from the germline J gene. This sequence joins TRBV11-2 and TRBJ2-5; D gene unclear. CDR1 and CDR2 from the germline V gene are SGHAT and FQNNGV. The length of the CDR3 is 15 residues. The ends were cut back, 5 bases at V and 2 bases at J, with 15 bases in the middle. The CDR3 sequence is CASSPRALPQETQYF. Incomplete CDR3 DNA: TGTGCCAGCAGCCCACGCGCGCTACCGCAAGAGACC.

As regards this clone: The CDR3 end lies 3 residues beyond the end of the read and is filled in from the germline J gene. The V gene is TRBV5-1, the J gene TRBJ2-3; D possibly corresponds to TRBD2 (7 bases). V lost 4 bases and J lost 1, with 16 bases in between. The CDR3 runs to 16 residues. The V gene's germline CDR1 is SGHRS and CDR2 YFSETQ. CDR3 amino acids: CASSPLRGGGTDTQYF. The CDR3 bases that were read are TGCGCCAGCAGCCCCCTGAGGGGGGGAGGCACAGATACG.

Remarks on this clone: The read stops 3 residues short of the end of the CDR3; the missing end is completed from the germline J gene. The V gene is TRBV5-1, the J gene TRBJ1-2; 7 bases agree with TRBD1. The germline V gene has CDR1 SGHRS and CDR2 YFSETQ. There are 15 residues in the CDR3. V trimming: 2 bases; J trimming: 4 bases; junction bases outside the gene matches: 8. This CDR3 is CASSLMTGSSYGYTF. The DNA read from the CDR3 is TGCGCCAGCAGCTTAATGACAGGGTCTAGCTATGGC.

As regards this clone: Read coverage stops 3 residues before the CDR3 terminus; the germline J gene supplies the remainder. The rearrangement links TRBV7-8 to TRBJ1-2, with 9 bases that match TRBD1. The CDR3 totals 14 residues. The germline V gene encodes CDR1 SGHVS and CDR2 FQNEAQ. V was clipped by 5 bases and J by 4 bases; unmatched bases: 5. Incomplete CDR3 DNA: TGTGCCAGCAGCCCTTTGGGACAGGGCTATGGC. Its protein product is CASSPLGQGYG. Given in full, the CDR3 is CASSPLGQGYGYTF.

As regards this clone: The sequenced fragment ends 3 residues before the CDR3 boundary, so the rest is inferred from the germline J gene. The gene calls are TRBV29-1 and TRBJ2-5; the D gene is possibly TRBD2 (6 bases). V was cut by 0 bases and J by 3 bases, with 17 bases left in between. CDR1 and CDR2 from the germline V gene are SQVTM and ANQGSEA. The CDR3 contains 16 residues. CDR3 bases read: TGCAGCGTTGAAGATATAGGCGGGAACAGAGAAGAGACC. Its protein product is CSVEDIGGNREET. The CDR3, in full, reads CSVEDIGGNREETQYF.

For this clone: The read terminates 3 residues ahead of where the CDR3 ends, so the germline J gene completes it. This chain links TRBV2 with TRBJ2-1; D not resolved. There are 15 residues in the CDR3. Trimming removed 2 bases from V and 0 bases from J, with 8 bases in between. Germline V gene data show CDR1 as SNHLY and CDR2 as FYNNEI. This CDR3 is CASSEPASSYNEQFF. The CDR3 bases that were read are TGTGCCAGCAGTGAACCTGCGAGCTCCTACAATGAG.

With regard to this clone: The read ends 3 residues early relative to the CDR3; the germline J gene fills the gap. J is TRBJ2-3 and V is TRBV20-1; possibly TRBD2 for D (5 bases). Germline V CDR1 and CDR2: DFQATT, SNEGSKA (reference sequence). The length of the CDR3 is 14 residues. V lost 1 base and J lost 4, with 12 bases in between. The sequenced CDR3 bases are TGCAGTGCTAGAGTCCCGCAGAGGGCAGATACG. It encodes CSARVPQRADT. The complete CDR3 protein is CSARVPQRADTQYF.

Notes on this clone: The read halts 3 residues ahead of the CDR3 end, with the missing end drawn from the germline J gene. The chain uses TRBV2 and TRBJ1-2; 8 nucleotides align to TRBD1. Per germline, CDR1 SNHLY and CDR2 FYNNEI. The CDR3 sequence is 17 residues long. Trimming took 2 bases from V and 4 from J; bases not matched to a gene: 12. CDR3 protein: CASSESGTGLLIYGYTF. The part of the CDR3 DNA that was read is TGTGCCAGCAGTGAATCGGGGACAGGACTTTTAATCTATGGC.

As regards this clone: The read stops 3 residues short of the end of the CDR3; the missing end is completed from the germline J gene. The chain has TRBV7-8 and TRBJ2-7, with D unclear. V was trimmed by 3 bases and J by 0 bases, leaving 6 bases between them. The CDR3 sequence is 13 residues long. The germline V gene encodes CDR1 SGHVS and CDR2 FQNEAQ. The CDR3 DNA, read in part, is TGTGCCAGCAGCTTTGACACCTCCTACGAG. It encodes CASSFDTSYE. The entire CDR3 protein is CASSFDTSYEQYF. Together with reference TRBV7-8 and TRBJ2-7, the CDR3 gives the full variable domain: GAGVSQSPRYKVAKRGQDVALRCDPISGHVSLFWYQQALGQGPEFLTYFQNEAQLDKSGLPSDRFFAERPEGSVSTLKIQRTQQEDSAVYLCASSFDTSYEQYFGPGTRLTVT.

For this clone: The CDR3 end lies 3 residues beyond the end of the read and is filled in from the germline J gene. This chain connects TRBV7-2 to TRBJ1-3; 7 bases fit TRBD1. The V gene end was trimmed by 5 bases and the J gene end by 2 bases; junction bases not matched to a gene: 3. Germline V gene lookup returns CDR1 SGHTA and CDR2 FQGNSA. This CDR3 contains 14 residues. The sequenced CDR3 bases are TGTGCCAGCAGCGCGACAGGGACTGGAAACACC. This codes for CASSATGTGNT. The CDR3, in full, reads CASSATGTGNTIYF.

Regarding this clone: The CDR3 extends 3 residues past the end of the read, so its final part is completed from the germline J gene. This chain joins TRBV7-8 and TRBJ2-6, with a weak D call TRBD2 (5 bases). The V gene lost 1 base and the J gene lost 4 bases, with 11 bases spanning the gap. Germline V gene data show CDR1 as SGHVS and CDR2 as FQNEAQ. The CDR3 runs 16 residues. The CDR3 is CASSLGQAAGANVLTF. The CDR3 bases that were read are TGTGCCAGCAGCTTAGGACAAGCGGCGGGGGCCAACGTC. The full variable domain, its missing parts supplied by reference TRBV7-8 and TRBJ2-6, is GAGVSQSPRYKVAKRGQDVALRCDPISGHVSLFWYQQALGQGPEFLTYFQNEAQLDKSGLPSDRFFAERPEGSVSTLKIQRTQQEDSAVYLCASSLGQAAGANVLTFGAGSRLTVL.

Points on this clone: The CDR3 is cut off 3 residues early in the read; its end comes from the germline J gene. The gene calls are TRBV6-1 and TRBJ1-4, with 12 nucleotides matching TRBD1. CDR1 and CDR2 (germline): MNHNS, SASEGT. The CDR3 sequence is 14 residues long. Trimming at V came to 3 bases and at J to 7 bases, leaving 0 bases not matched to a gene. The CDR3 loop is CASSEGQGAEKLFF. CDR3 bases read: TGTGCCAGCAGTGAGGGACAGGGGGCTGAAAAA.

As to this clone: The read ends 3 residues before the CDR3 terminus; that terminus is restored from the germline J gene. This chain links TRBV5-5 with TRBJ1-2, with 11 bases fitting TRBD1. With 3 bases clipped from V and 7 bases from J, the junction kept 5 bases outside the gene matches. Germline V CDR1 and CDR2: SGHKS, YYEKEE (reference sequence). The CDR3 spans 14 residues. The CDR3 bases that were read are TGTGCCAGCAGCTGGACAGGGGGCTACCGTGGC. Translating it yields CASSWTGGYRG. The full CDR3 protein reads CASSWTGGYRGYTF. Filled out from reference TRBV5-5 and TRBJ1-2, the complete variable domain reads DAGVTQSPTHLIKTRGQQVTLRCSPISGHKSVSWYQQVLGQGPQFIFQYYEKEERGRGNFPDRFSARQFPNYSSELNVNALLLGDSALYLCASSWTGGYRGYTFGSGTRLTVV.

The sequenced CDR3 bases are TGTGCCAGCAGCCTAGGACAGGGGACGGGCTATGGC. Protein sequence: CASSLGQGTGYG. Given in full, the CDR3 is CASSLGQGTGYGYTF. V is TRBV14 and J is TRBJ1-2, with 9 bases matching TRBD1. The CDR3 goes on 3 residues after the read ends, and that part is filled in from the germline J gene. The CDR3 is 15 residues long. CDR1 is SGHDN and CDR2 is FVKESK in the germline V gene. The junction had 7 bases not matched to a gene; V was cut back by 4 bases and J by 4 bases.

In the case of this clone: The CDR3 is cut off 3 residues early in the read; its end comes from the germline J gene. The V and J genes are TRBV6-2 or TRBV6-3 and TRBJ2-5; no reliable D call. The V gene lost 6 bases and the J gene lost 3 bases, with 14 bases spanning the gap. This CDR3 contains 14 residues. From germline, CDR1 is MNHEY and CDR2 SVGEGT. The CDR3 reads CASSRGGLKETQYF. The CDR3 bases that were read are TGTGCCAGCAGCCGCGGCGGCCTAAAAGAGACC.

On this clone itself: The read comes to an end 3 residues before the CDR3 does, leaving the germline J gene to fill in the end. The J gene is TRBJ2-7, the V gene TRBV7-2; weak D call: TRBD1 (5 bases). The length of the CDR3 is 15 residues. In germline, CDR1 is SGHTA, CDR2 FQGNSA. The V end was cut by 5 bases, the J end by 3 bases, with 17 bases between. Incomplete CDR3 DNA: TGTGCCAGCAGCCCCTTCAGGGTAGGTTTCTACGAG. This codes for CASSPFRVGFYE. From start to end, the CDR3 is CASSPFRVGFYEQYF.

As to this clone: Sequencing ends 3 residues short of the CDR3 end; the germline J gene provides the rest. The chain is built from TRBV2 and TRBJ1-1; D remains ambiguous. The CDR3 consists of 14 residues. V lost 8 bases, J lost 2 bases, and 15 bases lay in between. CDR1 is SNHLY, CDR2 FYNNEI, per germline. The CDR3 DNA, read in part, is TGTGCCAGCGCCTCCGGGTCCCTCAACACTGAA. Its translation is CASASGSLNTE. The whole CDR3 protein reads CASASGSLNTEAFF.